Below, one TCR beta chain is given with its context. TCRdb reanalysed the 5' RACE reads using MiXCR and keeps one entry per CDR3 protein. The sample has fewer than 250,000 distinct CDR3 sequences; approximately 15% are singletons. This sample is part of a study of T-cell memory formation after mild COVID-19. The source material was PBMCs or a T cell subset sorted from them (not recorded which). The receptor was isolated from an adult woman who had mild COVID-19 (a few samples of this study predate the infection). Cell type and time point are not known.

CDR3 nucleotides: TGCGCCAGCAGCTCCCCGGGACTACAATACAATGAGCAGTTCTTC. It is translated as CASSSPGLQYNEQFF. The rearrangement joins TRBV5-1 to TRBJ2-1; 7 nucleotides match TRBD2. CDR1 and CDR2 (germline): SGHRS, YFSETQ. The V gene end was trimmed by 3 bases and the J gene end by 4 bases; junction bases not matched to a gene: 7. The CDR3 consists of 15 residues.